The 30 T cell receptor beta chains in this list originate from one sample, sequenced in a study of blood T cells in healthy people across ages. Next came a second PCR, run for 7 to 11 cycles, which used a sample-barcoded 5' primer along with a J-beta primer mix. MiXCR was run by TCRdb on the 5' RACE reads, yielding one entry per CDR3 protein. The sample shows approximately 810,000 distinct CDR3 sequences, 25% to 30% of them seen only once. Sequencing was carried out using blood. These receptors were taken from a woman older than 75 in good health.

The J gene is TRBJ1-5, the V gene TRBV12-3 or TRBV12-4; maybe TRBD1 (5 bases). The CDR3 length is 13 residues. Between the trimmed V and J ends, which lost 7 bases and 7 bases, there was a span of 14 bases. The CDR3 DNA reads as TGTGCCAGCACAAAATCTCAGGGCCAGCCCCAGCATTTT. Its protein is CASTKSQGQPQHF.

This clonotype was counted ten times or more. The gene calls are TRBV29-1 and TRBJ2-3; D call uncertain. Germline values: CDR1 SQVTM, CDR2 ANQGSEA. Trimming took 7 bases from V and 6 from J, leaving 8 bases between them. The CDR3 extends over 10 amino acids. The CDR3 DNA reads TGCAGCGCCGAGGCCGATACGCAGTATTTT. Protein: CSAEADTQYF.

The chain links TRBV6-5 to TRBJ1-3, with TRBD1 matching 9 bases. The CDR3 is 16 amino acids. The V and J ends lost 4 bases and 1 base, in that order; junction bases with no gene match: 5. CDR1 and CDR2 from the germline V gene are MNHEY and SVGAGI. CDR3 nucleotides: TGTGCCAGCAGTTTCCGGACAGGGGCTTCTGGAAACACCATATATTTT. Translated: CASSFRTGASGNTIYF.

This clonotype was counted many times. The chain carries TRBV19 and TRBJ2-1, with D tentatively TRBD2 (6 bases). The germline gives CDR1 LNHDA, CDR2 SQIVND (reference sequence). The CDR3 loop spans 14 amino acids. V lost 7 bases to trimming and J lost 2 bases, with 12 bases between them. The CDR3 sequence: CASKLGGAYNEQFF. For the CDR3, the DNA is TGTGCCAGTAAGCTCGGCGGGGCCTACAATGAGCAGTTCTTC.

V and J are TRBV27 and TRBJ1-5; no clear D gene. The CDR3 runs to 18 residues. Germline V gives CDR1 MNHEY, CDR2 SMNVEV (reference sequence). Trimming removed 4 bases from V and 0 bases from J, with 19 bases in between. CDR3 loop: CASSSLDVGGYSNQPQHF. The CDR3 DNA reads as TGTGCCAGCAGTTCTCTGGACGTAGGCGGATATAGCAATCAGCCCCAGCATTTT.

This chain uses TRBV12-3 or TRBV12-4 with TRBJ2-7; D may be TRBD2 (6 bases). The assigned J gene may be wrong: the sequence end matches TRBJ2-5 better. This CDR3 is built from 15 residues. CDR3 nucleotides: TGTGCCAGCAGTTTTAACCGGGAGCTCCAAGAGACCCAGTACTTC. Translated: CASSFNRELQETQYF.

CDR3 sequence reads: CSVGRTGLDTQYF. In DNA form, the CDR3 reads TGCAGCGTTGGGAGAACAGGGTTGGATACGCAGTATTTT. The rearrangement joins TRBV29-1 to TRBJ2-3; weak D call: TRBD1 (6 bases). V shed 4 bases and J shed 6 bases, with 14 bases lying between them. CDR1 SQVTM and CDR2 ANQGSEA come from the germline V gene. This CDR3 is 13 amino acids long.

V usage is TRBV4-2 and J usage is TRBJ2-1, with 14 bases matching TRBD2. Germline V lookup: CDR1 LGHNA, CDR2 YNFKEQ. V trimming: 0 bases; J trimming: 8 bases; junction bases outside the gene matches: 6. The CDR3 has 17 residues. CDR3 in amino acids: CASSQDRLAGGPDEQFF. The CDR3, as DNA: TGTGCCAGCAGCCAAGATCGACTAGCGGGGGGGCCTGATGAGCAGTTCTTC.

The rearrangement links TRBV6-2 or TRBV6-3 to TRBJ1-2; no firm D call. CDR1 is MNHEY and CDR2 is SVGEGT in the germline V gene. Trimming pared 2 bases from V and 5 bases from J, leaving 12 bases between. This CDR3 is built from 14 residues. Written as DNA, the CDR3 is TGTGCCAGCAGTTACGTGAGGCGAGGATATGGCTACACCTTC. It encodes CASSYVRRGYGYTF.

The chain is built from TRBV18 and TRBJ2-2; D ambiguous. The V gene's germline CDR1 is KGHSH and CDR2 LQKENI. V shed 8 bases and J shed 0 bases, with 13 bases lying between them. This CDR3 is 15 amino acids long. The CDR3 sequence: CASTSSASNTGELFF. CDR3 in DNA: TGTGCCAGCACCTCGTCTGCGTCGAACACCGGGGAGCTGTTTTTT.

The J gene is TRBJ2-7, the V gene TRBV5-1, with a possible D match to TRBD1 (6 bases). Matching the DNA end better, TRBJ2-4 makes the J call doubtful. The CDR3 runs 17 residues. Germline CDR1 and CDR2: SGHRS and YFSETQ. The CDR3 DNA follows: TGCGCCAGCAGCTCCCTCACAGGGCCGAAAGGTTTGAACATTCAGTACTTC. It yields the protein CASSSLTGPKGLNIQYF.

The rearrangement uses TRBV30 and TRBJ2-7; 8 nucleotides line up with TRBD1. In germline, CDR1 is GTSNPN, CDR2 SVGIG (reference sequence). The CDR3 length is 15 residues. J gave up 6 bases and V 2 bases, and 12 bases lay outside the gene matches. CDR3 in amino acids: CAWSSLAGQASEQYF. Written as DNA, the CDR3 is TGTGCCTGGAGTTCACTCGCGGGACAGGCTTCCGAGCAGTACTTC.

This clonotype was found many times. The V gene is TRBV11-2, the J gene TRBJ2-1; TRBD2 matches at 11 bases. Germline trimming cut 3 bases from V and 8 bases from J; bases unmatched to any gene: 6. Germline V gene data show CDR1 as SGHAT and CDR2 as FQNNGV. This CDR3 has 15 residues. The CDR3 DNA is TGTGCCAGCAGCTTCTCTAGCGGGGGGTCCTATGAGCAGTTCTTC. Translation gives CASSFSSGGSYEQFF.

V usage is TRBV7-8 and J usage is TRBJ2-1; 11 bases line up with TRBD2. CDR3 length equals 18 residues. V was pared by 5 bases and J by 7 bases, with 16 bases of the junction left unmatched. Germline V gives CDR1 SGHVS, CDR2 FQNEAQ. The CDR3 here is CASSQPSGGSPSGNEQFF. For the CDR3, the DNA is TGTGCCAGCAGCCAGCCTAGCGGGGGGTCCCCCTCGGGAAATGAGCAGTTCTTC.

This clonotype turned up a few times. The V call is TRBV3-1, the J call TRBJ2-7; 7 nucleotides match TRBD1. This CDR3 region has 17 residues. The germline CDR1 and CDR2 sequences are LGHDT and YNNKEL (reference sequence). V lost 0 bases and J lost 1; bases outside the gene matches: 9. CDR3 nucleotides: TGTGCCAGCAGCCAAGATCTATGGGGACAGTTATCCTACGAGCAGTACTTC. Translating it yields CASSQDLWGQLSYEQYF.

This clonotype was seen at least ten times. DNA for the CDR3: TGCAGTGCTAGGGGGACAGACCCGATTGTTGAGCAGTTCTTC. As protein: CSARGTDPIVEQFF. J is TRBJ2-1 and V is TRBV20-1; 7 nucleotides agree with TRBD1. This CDR3 has 14 residues. Unmatched junction bases numbered 11, after V lost 3 bases and J lost 9 bases. Germline loops: CDR1 DFQATT, CDR2 SNEGSKA (reference sequence).

The CDR3: CASSLTSGGLYEQYF. CDR3 nucleotides: TGTGCCAGCAGCTTGACCAGCGGGGGACTCTACGAGCAGTACTTC. The rearrangement uses TRBV5-6 and TRBJ2-7; the match to TRBD2 covers 8 bases. The V gene end was trimmed by 1 base and the J gene end by 3 bases; junction bases not matched to a gene: 6. Germline-derived CDR1 and CDR2 are SGHDT and YYEEEE. This CDR3 has 15 residues.

The chain uses TRBV6-1 and TRBJ2-1, with 13 bases fitting TRBD2. The germline V gene encodes CDR1 MNHNS and CDR2 SASEGT. The CDR3 is 19 residues long. Losses at the gene ends were 3 bases for V and 0 bases for J; bases not matched to a gene: 8. CDR3 amino acids: CASSDGWTSGGSSYNEQFF. Written as DNA, the CDR3 is TGTGCCAGCAGTGACGGATGGACTAGCGGGGGTTCCTCCTACAATGAGCAGTTCTTC.

As concerns this clonotype: Being one base from a much bigger clone, this may be a read error. The gene calls are TRBV2 and TRBJ2-1; 9 bases match TRBD1. The CDR3 contains 15 residues. Germline CDR1 reads SNHLY; CDR2 reads FYNNEI. The CDR3 sequence is CAGRGQGKSYNEQFF. CDR3 bases: TGTGCCGGCAGAGGACAGGGGAAGTCCTACAATGAGCAGTTCTTC. The variable domain in full, with the rest retrieved from reference TRBV2 and TRBJ2-1, is EPEVTQTPSHQVTQMGQEVILRCVPISNHLYFYWYRQILGQKVEFLVSFYNNEISEKSEIFDDQFSVERPDGSNFTLKIRSTKLEDSAMYFCAGRGQGKSYNEQFFGPGTRLTVL.

This clonotype showed up just once. This rearrangement joins TRBV12-3 or TRBV12-4 to TRBJ1-5, with D possibly TRBD1 on 5 matching bases. The CDR3 has 14 residues. The V and J ends lost 6 bases and 7 bases respectively, with 16 bases between them. The CDR3 region is CASRPGRGDQPQHF. The CDR3 DNA reads TGTGCCAGCAGACCGGGACGGGGCGACCAGCCCCAGCATTTT.

This clonotype was seen repeatedly, ten times or more. J is TRBJ2-5 and V is TRBV29-1; no clear D gene. V was pared by 4 bases and J by 1 base, with 10 bases between. This CDR3 is 13 amino acids long. Germline lookup yields CDR1 SQVTM and CDR2 ANQGSEA. CDR3 sequence reads: CSVGGNSQETQYF. For the CDR3, the DNA is TGCAGCGTTGGTGGGAACAGCCAAGAGACCCAGTACTTC.

This clonotype occurred many times. V usage is TRBV20-1 and J usage is TRBJ1-2; D ambiguous. CDR1 and CDR2 (germline): DFQATT, SNEGSKA (reference sequence). V was trimmed by 2 bases and J by 1 base, leaving 11 bases between them. The length of the CDR3 is 14 residues. The CDR3 spells CSARHSRSNYGYTF. DNA for the CDR3: TGCAGTGCTAGACACAGTCGAAGTAACTATGGCTACACCTTC.

This chain links TRBV5-1 with TRBJ1-1; 8 bases agree with TRBD1. The CDR3 totals 14 residues. Germline CDR1 is SGHRS and CDR2 is YFSETQ. V gave up 6 bases and J gave up 1 base; unmatched junction bases: 5. The CDR3 DNA reads as TGCGCCAGCACCGCGACAGGGGCGAACACTGAAGCTTTCTTT. Protein product: CASTATGANTEAFF.

V and J are TRBV4-1 and TRBJ2-5, with 7 nucleotides matching TRBD2. With V trimmed by 3 bases and J by 3 bases, 4 bases remained unmatched. This CDR3 is built from 14 residues. CDR1 is MGHRA, CDR2 YSYEKL, per germline. In nucleotides, the CDR3 is TGCGCCAGCAGCCATCTCGGACTAGAAGAGACCCAGTACTTC. It yields the protein CASSHLGLEETQYF.

J is TRBJ1-2 and V is TRBV5-5, with 9 bases aligning to TRBD1. There are 15 residues in the CDR3. Germline V CDR1 and CDR2: SGHKS, YYEKEE (reference sequence). V shed 4 bases, J shed 4 bases, and the junction held 8 bases outside the gene matches. In DNA, the CDR3 is TGTGCCAGCAGCGTGGTACAGGGGGCGGGCTATGGCTACACCTTC. It yields the protein CASSVVQGAGYGYTF.

This clonotype appeared a few times. The chain uses TRBV6-5 and TRBJ1-5; unclear D gene. The V gene's germline CDR1 is MNHEY and CDR2 SVGAGI. The length of the CDR3 is 12 residues. V was clipped by 8 bases and J by 6 bases, with 11 bases between them. CDR3: CASARTGQPQHF. As DNA, the CDR3 is TGTGCCAGCGCCCGGACGGGTCAGCCCCAGCATTTT.

This clonotype was seen a few times. The V call is TRBV5-1, the J call TRBJ2-3, with TRBD2 identical over 10 bases. Unmatched junction bases numbered 5, after V lost 0 bases and J lost 4 bases. Germline loops: CDR1 SGHRS, CDR2 YFSETQ. The CDR3 is 16 residues long. CDR3 coding DNA: TGCGCCAGCAGCTTGGCCTTAGCGGGAGGAGCAGATACGCAGTATTTT. Residues: CASSLALAGGADTQYF. The full variable domain, in which reference TRBV5-1 and TRBJ2-3 provide the parts outside the CDR3, is KAGVTQTPRYLIKTRGQQVTLSCSPISGHRSVSWYQQTPGQGLQFLFEYFSETQRNKGNFPGRFSGRQFSNSRSEMNVSTLELGDSALYLCASSLALAGGADTQYFGPGTRLTVL.

As regards this clonotype: A much larger clone sits a single nucleotide away, making a read error possible. The V gene is TRBV7-9, the J gene TRBJ1-1; 7 bases map to TRBD1. In germline, CDR1 is SEHNR, CDR2 FQNEAQ (reference sequence). This CDR3 is built from 12 residues. CDR3 nucleotide sequence: TGTGCCAACAGCCTCGACAGGGTTCAAGCTTTCTTT. Translating gives CANSLDRVQAFF.

The chain combines TRBV29-1 with TRBJ2-1; 7 bases map to TRBD2. CDR3 size: 15 residues. The V and J ends lost 4 bases and 7 bases, in that order; junction bases with no gene match: 13. The germline V gene encodes CDR1 SQVTM and CDR2 ANQGSEA. CDR3 bases: TGCAGCGTTGCTAGGGCTAGCGGCACTGGGAATGAGCAGTTCTTC. Its protein is CSVARASGTGNEQFF.

The table lists this clonotype with many counts. The chain employs TRBV15 and TRBJ2-1; D may be TRBD2 (5 bases). The V gene lost 5 bases and the J gene lost 10 bases, with 21 bases spanning the gap. Germline V gene lookup returns CDR1 LNHNV and CDR2 YYDKDF (reference sequence). This CDR3 has 15 residues. CDR3 coding DNA: TGTGCCACCAGCCTTCAATACACACTAGTCGTCGAGCAGTTCTTC. Residues: CATSLQYTLVVEQFF.